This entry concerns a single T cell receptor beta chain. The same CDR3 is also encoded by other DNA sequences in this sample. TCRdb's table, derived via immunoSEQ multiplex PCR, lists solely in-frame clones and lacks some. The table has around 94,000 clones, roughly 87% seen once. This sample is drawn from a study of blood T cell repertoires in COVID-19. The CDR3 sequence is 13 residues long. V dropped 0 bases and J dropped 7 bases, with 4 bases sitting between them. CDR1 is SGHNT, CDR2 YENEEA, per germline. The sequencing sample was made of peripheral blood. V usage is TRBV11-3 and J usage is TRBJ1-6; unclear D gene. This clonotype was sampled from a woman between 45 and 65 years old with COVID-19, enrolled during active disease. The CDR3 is CASSLDSNSPLHF. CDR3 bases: TGTGCCAGCAGCTTAGACTCGAATTCACCCCTCCACTTT.